This entry describes one T cell receptor beta chain. This sample stems from a study of Ad26.COV2.S vaccination and SARS-CoV-2 variants. Assay: immunoSEQ multiplex PCR; the TCRdb copy retains only in-frame clones and omits some. The sample holds roughly 700,000 clones, about 90% seen once. Stated treatment: about 20 received Ad26.COV2.S at low or high dose, single or two shots; several received placebo; per-sample allocation not given. Day 63 after the first vaccine or placebo injection was the time point for sampling. The source is a person aged 18-65 years who received the Ad26.COV2.S COVID-19 vaccine or a placebo. The specimen was peripheral blood, collected in a trial of Ad26.COV2.S vaccine versus placebo.

The CDR3 spells CASTAGANVLTF. The DNA of the CDR3 is TGTGCCAGCACGGCTGGGGCCAACGTCCTGACTTTC. The chain links TRBV2 to TRBJ2-6; D is unclear. The germline V gene encodes CDR1 SNHLY and CDR2 FYNNEI. CDR3 length: 12 residues. The germline V and J ends were trimmed by 7 bases and 2 bases, with 3 bases remaining between them.